These 3 T cell receptor beta chains share one sample of origin, sequenced in a study of cytomegalovirus exposure and HLA in healthy donors. Repertoires were generated with immunoSEQ multiplex PCR, while TCRdb's copy carries only in-frame clones and drops some. This sample has 150,000 or so clones, with around 88% found just once. Sequencing input: PBMCs. The receptors stem from a man aged 18 to 30 in good health and CMV-seropositive.

The rearrangement uses TRBV9 and TRBJ2-1; 9 bases agree with TRBD2. CDR3 length: 14 residues. V was clipped by 4 bases and J by 9 bases; unmatched bases: 8. Looked up from germline, CDR1 is SGDLS and CDR2 is YYNGEE. The DNA for the CDR3 is TGTGCCAGCAGCCCACGCGGGGGGGCCAGTGAGCAGTTCTTC. This sequence encodes CASSPRGGASEQFF.

The rearrangement joins TRBV6-5 to TRBJ1-1; 10 nucleotides align to TRBD1. V dropped 5 bases and J dropped 1; count of bases not matched to a gene: 4. The CDR3 runs 15 residues. From germline, CDR1 is MNHEY and CDR2 SVGAGI. The CDR3 DNA reads TGTGCCAGCAGTCAGAGGACAGGGGGGAACACTGAAGCTTTCTTT. Translation: CASSQRTGGNTEAFF.

The CDR3 DNA is TGTGCCAGCAGTTCTTACAGGGACCAGAACACCGGGGAGCTGTTTTTT. It translates to CASSSYRDQNTGELFF. V is TRBV28 and J is TRBJ2-2, with D perhaps matching TRBD1 (6 bases). The CDR3 contains 16 residues. The germline V gene encodes CDR1 MDHEN and CDR2 SYDVKM. V was clipped by 4 bases and J by 1 base, with 13 bases between them.